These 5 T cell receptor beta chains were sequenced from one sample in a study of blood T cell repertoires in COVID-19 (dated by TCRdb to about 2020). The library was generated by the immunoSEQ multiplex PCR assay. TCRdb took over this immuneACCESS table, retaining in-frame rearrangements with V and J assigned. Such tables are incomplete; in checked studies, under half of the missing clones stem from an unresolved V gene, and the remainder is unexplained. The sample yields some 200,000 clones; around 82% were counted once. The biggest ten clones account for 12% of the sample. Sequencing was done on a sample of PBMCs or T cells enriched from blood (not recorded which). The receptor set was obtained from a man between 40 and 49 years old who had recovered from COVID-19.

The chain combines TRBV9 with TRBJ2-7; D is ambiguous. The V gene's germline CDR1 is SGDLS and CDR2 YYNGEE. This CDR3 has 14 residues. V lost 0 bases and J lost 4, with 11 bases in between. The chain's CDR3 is CASSVAGELYEQYF. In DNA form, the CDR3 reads TGTGCCAGCAGCGTAGCGGGTGAACTATACGAGCAGTACTTC.

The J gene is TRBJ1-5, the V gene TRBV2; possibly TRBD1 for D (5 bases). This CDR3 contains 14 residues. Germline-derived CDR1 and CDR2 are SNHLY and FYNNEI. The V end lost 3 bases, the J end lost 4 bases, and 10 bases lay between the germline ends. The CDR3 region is CASSDGGGNQPQHF. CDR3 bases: TGTGCCAGCAGTGATGGGGGGGGAAATCAGCCCCAGCATTTT.

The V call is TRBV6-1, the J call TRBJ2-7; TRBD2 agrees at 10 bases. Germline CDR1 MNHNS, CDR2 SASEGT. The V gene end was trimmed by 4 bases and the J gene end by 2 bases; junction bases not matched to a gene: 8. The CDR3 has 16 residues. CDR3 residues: CASSGPRTSGPYEQYV. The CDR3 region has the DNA TGTGCCAGCAGTGGGCCGAGGACTAGCGGCCCCTACGAGCAGTACGTC.

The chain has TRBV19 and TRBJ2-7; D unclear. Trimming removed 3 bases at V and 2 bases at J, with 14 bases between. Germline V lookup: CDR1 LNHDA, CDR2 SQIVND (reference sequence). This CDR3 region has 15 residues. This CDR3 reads CASSIESGSTYEQYF. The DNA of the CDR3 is TGTGCCAGTAGTATTGAGTCAGGCTCTACCTACGAGCAGTACTTC. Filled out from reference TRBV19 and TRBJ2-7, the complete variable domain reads DGGITQSPKYLFRKEGQNVTLSCEQNLNHDAMYWYRQDPGQGLRLIYYSQIVNDFQKGDIAEGYSVSREKKESFPLTVTSAQKNPTAFYLCASSIESGSTYEQYFGPGTRLTVT.

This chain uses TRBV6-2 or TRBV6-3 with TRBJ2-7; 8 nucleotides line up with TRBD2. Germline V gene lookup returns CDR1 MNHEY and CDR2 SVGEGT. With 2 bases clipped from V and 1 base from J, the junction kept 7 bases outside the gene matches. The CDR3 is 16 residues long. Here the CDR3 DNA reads TGTGCCAGCAGTTACAGCGCAGCGGGGGATTCCTACGAGCAGTACGTC. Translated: CASSYSAAGDSYEQYV.